One T cell receptor (beta chain) is described in this entry. The sample contains more than one DNA sequence encoding this CDR3. This record belongs to a study of blood T cell repertoires in COVID-19. Study as a whole: Samples came from the United States, Italy and Spain, spanning acute and convalescent COVID-19. T cells, B-cell-depleted T cells, or PBMCs supplied cDNA or gDNA.

Source study methods: Counts of nucleated cells, estimated from reference gene primer amplification, were obtained. Measured with immunoSEQ multiplex PCR; TCRdb has only the in-frame clones, and not every one. The V and J calls and the clone size are those of that table, but D and trimming were determined from the DNA. The sample carries tens of thousands of clones, 82% recorded once. V was pared by 0 bases and J by 8 bases, with 13 bases between. The length of the CDR3 is 14 residues. The germline CDR1 and CDR2 sequences are SEHNR and FQNEAQ (reference sequence). This sequence joins TRBV7-9 and TRBJ1-1; perhaps TRBD1 as D (5 bases). Sequencing was performed on peripheral blood. The receptor's source is a human donor with acute or convalescent COVID-19. The donor label of this sample is uncertain. CDR3 DNA sequence: TGTGCCAGCAGCTTAGCGTCGGGGGGTCGGGAAGCTTTCTTT. This encodes CASSLASGGREAFF.